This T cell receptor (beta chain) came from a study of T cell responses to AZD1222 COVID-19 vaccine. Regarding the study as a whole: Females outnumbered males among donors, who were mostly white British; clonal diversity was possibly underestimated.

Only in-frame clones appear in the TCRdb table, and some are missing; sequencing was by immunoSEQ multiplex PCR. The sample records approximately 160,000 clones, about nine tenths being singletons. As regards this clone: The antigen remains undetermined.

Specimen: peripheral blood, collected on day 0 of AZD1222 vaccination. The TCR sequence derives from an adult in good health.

Here the CDR3 reads CASSQYWVHYGYTF. In DNA, the CDR3 is TGCGCCAGCAGCCAATATTGGGTACACTATGGCTACACCTTC. The chain couples TRBV4-3 to TRBJ1-2; no firm D call. The CDR3 runs 14 residues. V was clipped by 2 bases and J by 3 bases, with 10 bases between them. The germline gives CDR1 LGHNA, CDR2 YSLEER.